The 17 T cell receptor beta chains presented below share a single source sample, sequenced in a study of beta chain features in type 1 diabetes. Study-wide results and limits: When Type 1 diabetes patients were examined, their TCRB CDR3s proved moderately but significantly shorter in all four CD4+ subsets.

No cognate antigen is known for these TCRs. The entirety of the isolated RNA underwent reverse transcription, so expressed TCRB transcripts were sequenced. The repertoire was sequenced with immunoSEQ multiplex PCR; TCRdb's copy has only in-frame clones and lacks some. The top ten clones hold approximately 0.022% of a sample with hundreds of thousands of clones, around an eighth of them seen once. Sequencing was performed on naive CD4+ T cells from blood. The receptors were gathered from a man between 18 and 29 years old with type 1 diabetes.

The chain uses TRBV29-1 and TRBJ2-3, with D unclear. There are 13 residues in the CDR3. Germline-derived CDR1 and CDR2 are SQVTM and ANQGSEA. V lost 4 bases and J 4 bases, leaving 12 bases between the germline ends. The chain's CDR3 is CSVAAPLADTQYF. The DNA for the CDR3 is TGCAGCGTTGCCGCCCCACTGGCAGATACGCAGTATTTT.

This clone was detected only a few times. The V call is TRBV30, the J call TRBJ1-3; 7 bases fit TRBD1. V lost 0 bases to trimming and J lost 2 bases; unmatched junction nucleotides: 4. This CDR3 comprises 15 residues. Germline loops: CDR1 GTSNPN, CDR2 SVGIG (reference sequence). CDR3 amino acids: CAWSVYQGAGNTIYF. CDR3 DNA: TGTGCCTGGAGTGTATATCAGGGGGCTGGAAACACCATATATTTT.

This clone was seen a handful of times. V and J are TRBV28 and TRBJ1-4, with 7 bases matching TRBD1. The germline V gene encodes CDR1 MDHEN and CDR2 SYDVKM. With V trimmed by 3 bases and J by 4 bases, 8 bases remained unmatched. There are 16 residues in the CDR3. The CDR3 DNA reads as TGTGCCAGCAGTTTCGACCAGGGGGTCGGTAATGAAAAACTGTTTTTT. Protein: CASSFDQGVGNEKLFF. Full variable domain (remainder filled in from reference TRBV28 and TRBJ1-4): DVKVTQSSRYLVKRTGEKVFLECVQDMDHENMFWYRQDPGLGLRLIYFSYDVKMKEKGDIPEGYSVSREKKERFSLILESASTNQTSMYLCASSFDQGVGNEKLFFGSGTQLSVL.

This clone was observed a few times. The CDR3, as DNA: TGCAGTGCTAACCGCGATGAAAAACTGTTTTTT. This sequence encodes CSANRDEKLFF. This chain links TRBV20-1 with TRBJ1-4; D unresolved. Per the germline V gene, CDR1 is DFQATT and CDR2 is SNEGSKA (reference sequence). Trimming cost V 4 bases and J 6 bases, with 6 bases left between them. The CDR3 length is 11 residues.

The V and J genes are TRBV11-2 and TRBJ2-7; D gene unclear. The CDR3 is 15 amino acids. Germline values: CDR1 SGHAT, CDR2 FQNNGV. V gave up 0 bases and J gave up 5 bases, with 14 bases separating them. The CDR3 region is CASSLDLGQFDEQYF. As DNA, the CDR3 is TGTGCCAGCAGCTTAGATCTCGGCCAGTTCGACGAGCAGTACTTC. Variable domain in full (rest from reference TRBV11-2 and TRBJ2-7): EAGVAQSPRYKIIEKRQSVAFWCNPISGHATLYWYQQILGQGPKLLIQFQNNGVVDDSQLPKDRFSAERLKGVDSTLKIQPAKLEDSAVYLCASSLDLGQFDEQYFGPGTRLTVT.

This clone has just a few counts. The V call is TRBV7-7, the J call TRBJ2-5; the match to TRBD2 covers 9 bases. The CDR3 totals 17 residues. Per the germline V gene, CDR1 is SSHAT and CDR2 is FNYEAQ (reference sequence). V lost 5 bases, J lost 9 bases, and 19 bases stayed unmatched. CDR3 in amino acids: CASSKVPSAGGSSSQYF. CDR3 sequence (DNA): TGTGCCAGCAGCAAAGTGCCCTCCGCGGGAGGGTCGAGTTCCCAGTACTTC. Together with reference TRBV7-7 and TRBJ2-5, the CDR3 gives the full variable domain: GAGVSQSPRYKVTKRGQDVTLRCDPISSHATLYWYQQALGQGPEFLTYFNYEAQPDKSGLPSDRFSAERPEGSISTLTIQRTEQRDSAMYRCASSKVPSAGGSSSQYFGPGTRLLVL.

V gene TRBV28 combines with J gene TRBJ1-5; 7 nucleotides match TRBD1. The trim removed 5 bases at V and 3 bases at J, leaving 13 bases unmatched. The CDR3 consists of 17 residues. Germline assignment: CDR1 MDHEN and CDR2 SYDVKM. This CDR3 reads CASSPPIRQGTNQPQHF. The CDR3 nucleotides read TGTGCCAGCAGTCCCCCAATAAGACAGGGAACCAATCAGCCCCAGCATTTT.

This clone showed up just a few times. The gene calls are TRBV30 and TRBJ2-7, with D unresolved. Deletions cut 4 bases from V and 3 bases from J, with 13 bases between. The CDR3 is 13 amino acids. The germline V gene has CDR1 GTSNPN and CDR2 SVGIG (reference sequence). The CDR3 loop is CAWTGPTSYEQYF. CDR3 DNA: TGTGCCTGGACCGGGCCCACGAGCTACGAGCAGTACTTC.

V usage is TRBV13 and J usage is TRBJ2-7; maybe TRBD2 (5 bases). The CDR3 is made up of 15 amino acids. Germline V lookup: CDR1 PRHDT, CDR2 FYEKMQ (reference sequence). Trimming left V 0 bases short and J 3 bases short, with 12 bases between. CDR3 DNA: TGTGCCAGCAGCTTAGGTGGGAGACCAGACTACGAGCAGTACTTC. Protein: CASSLGGRPDYEQYF.

The chain has TRBV25-1 and TRBJ1-4, with TRBD1 as a possible D gene (6 bases). Deletions cut 7 bases from V and 8 bases from J, with 20 bases between. Germline loops: CDR1 MGHDK, CDR2 SYGVNS. CDR3 length: 15 residues. The CDR3 protein is CASTSGDRLDEKLFF. The CDR3 DNA reads TGTGCCAGCACTTCCGGAGACAGGCTGGACGAAAAACTGTTTTTT.

This clone was counted only a few times. The rearrangement joins TRBV5-1 to TRBJ2-5, with D hard to call. With 0 bases removed from V and 2 bases from J, the gap between germline ends came to 14 bases. Per germline, CDR1 SGHRS and CDR2 YFSETQ. CDR3 length: 16 residues. Here the CDR3 DNA reads TGCGCCAGCAGCTTGGATACACCGGAACTACAAGAGACCCAGTACTTC. As protein: CASSLDTPELQETQYF.

The chain uses TRBV9 and TRBJ1-2; no firm D call. Germline CDR1 and CDR2: SGDLS and YYNGEE. This CDR3 is built from 13 residues. Trimming took off 0 bases at V and 5 bases at J, with 8 bases between the two ends. CDR3 DNA: TGTGCCAGCAGCGTAGAGGGCTTATATGGCTACACCTTC. This sequence encodes CASSVEGLYGYTF.

This clone was detected only a few times. Other DNA sequences in this sample translate to the same CDR3. The gene calls are TRBV30 and TRBJ2-5, with TRBD2 identical over 11 bases. This CDR3 contains 13 residues. After removal of 3 bases from V and 5 bases from J, the junction contained 2 bases not matched to a gene. Germline values: CDR1 GTSNPN, CDR2 SVGIG (reference sequence). Here the CDR3 DNA reads TGTGCCTGGAGGACTAGCGGGGTTGAGACCCAGTACTTC. Protein: CAWRTSGVETQYF.

This clone occurred a few times. The rearrangement links TRBV5-1 to TRBJ1-6; 11 positions match TRBD1. Germline V lookup: CDR1 SGHRS, CDR2 YFSETQ. The CDR3 runs to 16 residues. Unmatched junction bases numbered 10, after V lost 5 bases and J lost 9 bases. CDR3 in amino acids: CASRPLPGTGGSPLHF. The DNA for the CDR3 is TGCGCCAGCAGGCCTCTTCCCGGGACAGGGGGTTCACCCCTCCACTTT.

The V call is TRBV5-1, the J call TRBJ2-5; a possible D gene is TRBD2 (6 bases). Germline V gene data show CDR1 as SGHRS and CDR2 as YFSETQ. V gave up 9 bases and J gave up 5 bases, with 20 bases separating them. The CDR3 loop spans 14 amino acids. DNA for the CDR3: TGCGCCACTACGATCGGAGGGAATGAGGAGACCCAGTACTTC. It is translated as CATTIGGNEETQYF.

This clone was counted a few times. The CDR3 DNA sequence: TGTGCGGGGGACAGGGTGAACACCGGGGAGCTGTTTTTT. As protein: CAGDRVNTGELFF. The genes are TRBV30 and TRBJ2-2; TRBD1 agrees at 9 bases. There are 13 residues in the CDR3. Germline V gene data show CDR1 as GTSNPN and CDR2 as SVGIG (reference sequence).

This clone was counted only a few times. The chain carries TRBV25-1 and TRBJ1-2; D is undetermined. CDR3 size: 14 residues. Germline loops: CDR1 MGHDK, CDR2 SYGVNS. V was cut by 3 bases and J by 8 bases, with 16 bases left in between. The CDR3 bases are TGTGCCAGCAGTGACCCCGGACCCTCGTACGGCTACACCTTC. It encodes CASSDPGPSYGYTF.